One TCR beta chain is described in this entry. The sample is drawn from a study of blood T cell repertoires in COVID-19. Overall study: Sites across the United States, Italy and Spain contributed samples from acute and convalescent COVID-19. From T cells, B-cell-depleted T cells, or PBMCs came the material, which was cDNA or gDNA.

This CDR3 has 14 amino acids. J lost 7 bases, V lost 3 bases, and 4 bases had no gene match. Germline V lookup: CDR1 PRHDT, CDR2 FYEKMQ (reference sequence). In the study's own analysis: Researchers report that nucleated cell counts were estimated from reference gene primer amplification. Assay used: immunoSEQ multiplex PCR; TCRdb lists only in-frame clones, some missing. V and J calls and clone size are those listed in that table; D and trimming were worked out from the DNA. The table shows some 120,000 clones, with about 85% occurring only once. The sequencing sample was made of peripheral blood. This chain connects TRBV13 to TRBJ2-1; 9 nucleotides agree with TRBD2. The receptor comes from a man aged 55 to 70 with acute or convalescent COVID-19. In nucleotides, the CDR3 is TGTGCCAGCAGCTTCGGGCGGGAGGGAAATGAGCAGTTCTTC. Translating it yields CASSFGREGNEQFF.